This TCR beta chain stems from a study of T cell responses to AZD1222 COVID-19 vaccine. The V end lost 0 bases, the J end lost 0 bases, and 13 bases lay between the germline ends. The CDR3 has 17 amino acids. Per the germline V gene, CDR1 is SGDLS and CDR2 is YYNGEE. General study findings and limits: Vaccine-associated CD4 TCRs spanned spike, dominant at 160-218 and 743-854. The breadth and depth of Spike-specific TCRs increased once two AZD1222 doses had been given. Clonal diversity was possibly underestimated, and white British individuals and females predominated among donors.

About this clone: Its antigen remains unidentified.

The repertoire was sequenced with immunoSEQ multiplex PCR; TCRdb's copy has only in-frame clones and lacks some. Here the sample spans more than 110,000 clones, roughly 90% being singletons. The sequenced sample was peripheral blood, obtained on day 0 of AZD1222 vaccination. The J gene is TRBJ1-3, the V gene TRBV9; no firm D call. The sequence was collected from an adult in good health. The CDR3 is CASSVAAGGSSGNTIYF. DNA of the CDR3: TGTGCCAGCAGCGTAGCTGCAGGCGGGAGCTCTGGAAACACCATATATTTT.